Presented here are 8 T cell receptor beta chains from one specimen sequenced in a study of OX40 agonist ivuxolimab in advanced cancers. Sequencing was performed with immunoSEQ multiplex PCR; in TCRdb, only in-frame clones are kept and a portion is missing. Of around 27,000 clones in the sample, roughly four fifths were seen once. Source: CD4+ or CD8+ T cells sorted from blood, taken in a trial of the OX40 agonist ivuxolimab. The receptor source for this set is an adult with an advanced solid tumor such as melanoma, head and neck, liver or kidney cancer.

The V gene is TRBV27, the J gene TRBJ2-1; TRBD2 matches 11 bases. The germline V gene encodes CDR1 MNHEY and CDR2 SMNVEV (reference sequence). CDR3 length: 15 residues. V shed 3 bases, J shed 2 bases, and the junction held 0 bases outside the gene matches. The CDR3 sequence: CASSLGLAAYNEQFF. DNA for the CDR3: TGTGCCAGCAGTTTGGGACTAGCGGCCTACAATGAGCAGTTCTTC.

This clone was recorded only once. This chain connects TRBV27 to TRBJ2-3; no firm D call. Between the trimmed V and J ends, which lost 2 bases and 4 bases, there was a span of 10 bases. The CDR3 contains 14 residues. Germline CDR1 reads MNHEY; CDR2 reads SMNVEV (reference sequence). CDR3 residues: CASSLGQAPDTQYF. In DNA, the CDR3 is TGTGCCAGCAGTTTAGGTCAGGCCCCAGATACGCAGTATTTT.

The rearrangement links TRBV7-9 to TRBJ2-5; D remains unclear. The CDR3 loop spans 12 amino acids. CDR1 and CDR2 (germline): SEHNR, FQNEAQ (reference sequence). Trimming removed 5 bases at V and 5 bases at J, with 9 bases between. CDR3 sequence: CASSPGTETQYF. DNA of the CDR3: TGTGCCAGCAGCCCTGGAACGGAGACCCAGTACTTC.

The chain combines TRBV5-1 with TRBJ2-2; no clear D. This CDR3 is built from 14 residues. V was trimmed by 4 bases and J by 0 bases, leaving 7 bases between them. CDR1 SGHRS and CDR2 YFSETQ come from the germline V gene. The CDR3 here is CASSPDANTGELFF. The CDR3 bases are TGCGCCAGCAGCCCGGACGCGAACACCGGGGAGCTGTTTTTT. The complete variable domain, with remaining parts taken from reference TRBV5-1 and TRBJ2-2, reads KAGVTQTPRYLIKTRGQQVTLSCSPISGHRSVSWYQQTPGQGLQFLFEYFSETQRNKGNFPGRFSGRQFSNSRSEMNVSTLELGDSALYLCASSPDANTGELFFGEGSRLTVL.

The chain employs TRBV4-3 and TRBJ1-1; weak D call: TRBD1 (6 bases). V lost 1 base and J lost 0, with 18 bases in between. The CDR3 extends over 18 amino acids. The germline V gene encodes CDR1 LGHNA and CDR2 YSLEER. The CDR3 loop reads CASSQGAGGRGVNTEAFF. The CDR3 DNA sequence: TGCGCCAGCAGCCAAGGAGCCGGGGGGCGCGGGGTGAACACTGAAGCTTTCTTT.

The V call is TRBV7-9, the J call TRBJ2-2; 10 nucleotides align to TRBD2. Germline CDR1 is SEHNR and CDR2 is FQNEAQ (reference sequence). CDR3 length: 16 residues. Trimming at V came to 5 bases and at J to 5 bases, leaving 8 bases not matched to a gene. The CDR3 reads CASSKPPGLATGELFF. As DNA, the CDR3 is TGTGCCAGCAGCAAACCCCCGGGACTAGCGACCGGGGAGCTGTTTTTT.

By share, this clone counts as large (0.1 to 1%). The chain couples TRBV25-1 to TRBJ2-7; TRBD1 aligns across 8 bases. CDR1 is MGHDK, CDR2 SYGVNS, per germline. This CDR3 has 11 residues. The J segment lost 5 bases and the V segment lost 7 bases, leaving 1 base of the junction unmatched. CDR3 sequence: CASTGGNEQYF. The CDR3, as DNA: TGTGCCAGCACAGGGGGCAACGAGCAGTACTTC.

This sequence joins TRBV4-2 and TRBJ2-2; D call uncertain. CDR1 LGHNA and CDR2 YNFKEQ come from the germline V gene. V gave up 0 bases and J gave up 5 bases, with 13 bases separating them. There are 16 residues in the CDR3. CDR3 sequence: CASSQDSYGETGELFF. CDR3 sequence (DNA): TGTGCCAGCAGCCAAGATTCCTATGGGGAAACCGGGGAGCTGTTTTTT.